One and the same sample provided the 21 T cell receptor beta chains below, sequenced in a study of response to subunit inactivated influenza vaccine. TCRdb re-called the RT-PCR reads with MiXCR, one entry per CDR3 protein. The data hold roughly 540,000 distinct CDR3 sequences, with roughly a quarter observed a single time. This sample also appeared in a second study, on T cells expressing NK-cell markers. As that study records: For TCR beta, cDNA was produced by 5'RACE template switching with UMIs.

The input for sequencing was CD4+ T cells sorted from PBMCs, taken 11 to 12 days after vaccination. Every receptor here comes from a man aged 50 or older who received an inactivated influenza vaccine.

The CDR3 spells CASGGPNTEAFF. The CDR3 DNA is TGTGCCAGCGGAGGACCGAACACTGAAGCTTTCTTT. This chain joins TRBV28 and TRBJ1-1, with unresolved D. Trimming pared 8 bases from V and 1 base from J, leaving 8 bases between. The germline V gene encodes CDR1 MDHEN and CDR2 SYDVKM. CDR3 length: 12 residues.

This clonotype was observed at least ten times. The chain joins TRBV29-1 to TRBJ2-5, with a weak D call TRBD2 (6 bases). Germline lookup yields CDR1 SQVTM and CDR2 ANQGSEA. The V end lost 4 bases, the J end lost 5 bases, and 11 bases lay between the germline ends. The CDR3 is 12 amino acids. The DNA of the CDR3 is TGCAGCGTTGTTGGTGGGGGGGAGACCCAGTACTTC. It is translated as CSVVGGGETQYF. Full variable domain (outside the CDR3, taken from reference TRBV29-1 and TRBJ2-5): SAVISQKPSRDICQRGTSLTIQCQVDSQVTMMFWYRQQPGQSLTLIATANQGSEATYESGFVIDKFPISRPNLTFSTLTVSNMSPEDSSIYLCSVVGGGETQYFGPGTRLLVL.

This clonotype was observed at least ten times. The chain has TRBV29-1 and TRBJ2-7; D uncertain. The CDR3 is made up of 13 amino acids. Germline CDR1 and CDR2: SQVTM and ANQGSEA. V was pared by 4 bases and J by 2 bases, with 12 bases between. CDR3 residues: CSVAHGTPYEQYF. The CDR3 coding sequence is TGCAGCGTTGCACATGGAACCCCCTACGAGCAGTACTTC.

The chain is built from TRBV30 and TRBJ2-2; no firm D call. CDR1 and CDR2 (germline): GTSNPN, SVGIG (reference sequence). Between the trimmed V and J ends, which lost 3 bases and 5 bases, there was a span of 4 bases. The CDR3 has 11 amino acids. This CDR3 reads CAWSGTGELFF. DNA of the CDR3: TGTGCCTGGAGCGGGACCGGGGAGCTGTTTTTT.

Only one count was recorded for this clonotype. V and J are TRBV2 and TRBJ2-3; D is possibly TRBD2 (5 bases). The CDR3 totals 14 residues. Trimming removed 5 bases from V and 6 bases from J, with 15 bases in between. Germline CDR1 is SNHLY and CDR2 is FYNNEI. The chain's CDR3 is CASSFSVLADTQYF. CDR3 DNA: TGTGCCAGCAGTTTCTCCGTATTAGCGGATACGCAGTATTTT. The complete variable domain, with remaining parts taken from reference TRBV2 and TRBJ2-3, reads EPEVTQTPSHQVTQMGQEVILRCVPISNHLYFYWYRQILGQKVEFLVSFYNNEISEKSEIFDDQFSVERPDGSNFTLKIRSTKLEDSAMYFCASSFSVLADTQYFGPGTRLTVL.

This clonotype was counted only a few times. In DNA, the CDR3 is TGTGCCAGCAGCATGGGTCACCTATTTGACCAAGAGCAGTTCTTC. This gives the protein CASSMGHLFDQEQFF. This rearrangement joins TRBV5-6 to TRBJ2-1; D is undetermined. The length of the CDR3 is 15 residues. With 4 bases removed from V and 10 bases from J, the gap between germline ends came to 21 bases. Germline CDR1 and CDR2: SGHDT and YYEEEE.

This sequence joins TRBV10-3 and TRBJ1-1, with D possibly being TRBD1 (5 bases). Germline V gives CDR1 ENHRY, CDR2 SYGVKD. V lost 7 bases, J lost 6 bases, and 21 bases lay in between. This CDR3 region has 15 residues. The CDR3 region is CAITGSDSFGAEAFF. The CDR3 DNA reads TGTGCCATCACGGGATCAGACAGTTTCGGTGCTGAAGCTTTCTTT.

In this sample, this clonotype turned up a few times. The chain has TRBV5-1 and TRBJ2-5; 7 positions match TRBD2. The CDR3 contains 15 residues. V lost 0 bases and J lost 2; bases outside the gene matches: 4. Germline lookup yields CDR1 SGHRS and CDR2 YFSETQ. Written as DNA, the CDR3 is TGCGCCAGCAGCTTGGGGCCTAGCGGACAAGAGACCCAGTACTTC. This codes for CASSLGPSGQETQYF.

V and J are TRBV20-1 and TRBJ2-3, with unresolved D. The CDR3 consists of 13 residues. In germline, CDR1 is DFQATT, CDR2 SNEGSKA (reference sequence). With 7 bases removed from V and 1 base from J, the gap between germline ends came to 12 bases. This chain's CDR3 is CSGRSLGTDTQYF. For the CDR3, the DNA is TGCAGTGGTCGAAGCTTGGGCACAGATACGCAGTATTTT.

This clonotype was detected only a few times. CDR3 region: CASTRVGNTEAFF. In nucleotides, the CDR3 is TGTGCCAGCACCCGGGTAGGGAACACTGAAGCTTTCTTT. The rearrangement links TRBV6-1 to TRBJ1-1; D remains unclear. V lost 7 bases and J lost 1, with 10 bases in between. Germline V gene sequence: CDR1 MNHNS, CDR2 SASEGT. There are 13 residues in the CDR3.

The rearrangement links TRBV20-1 to TRBJ1-1, with a weak D call TRBD1 (5 bases). CDR1 and CDR2 from the germline V gene are DFQATT and SNEGSKA (reference sequence). With 8 bases removed from V and 4 bases from J, the gap between germline ends came to 23 bases. This CDR3 comprises 15 residues. CDR3 amino acids: CSTPNPGGGRTEAFF. CDR3 nucleotide sequence: TGCAGTACACCGAACCCCGGGGGGGGTCGCACTGAAGCTTTCTTT.

The genes are TRBV24-1 and TRBJ2-1, with a tentative D call TRBD1 (5 bases). Germline CDR1 is KGHDR and CDR2 is SFDVKD. The CDR3 runs to 14 residues. V lost 7 bases and J 1 base, leaving 10 bases between the germline ends. In DNA form, the CDR3 reads TGTGCCACCAGCGGGCAGGGTTCCTACAATGAGCAGTTCTTC. Its protein product is CATSGQGSYNEQFF.

J is TRBJ2-3 and V is TRBV7-3; either TRBD1 or TRBD2 may fit D (6 bases each). CDR1 and CDR2 from the germline V gene are SGHTA and FQGTGA. The CDR3 runs to 15 residues. V was pared by 5 bases and J by 0 bases, with 12 bases between. Written as DNA, the CDR3 is TGTGCCAGCAGCCCCGCGGGACAAAGCACAGATACGCAGTATTTT. Residues: CASSPAGQSTDTQYF.

The chain combines TRBV12-3 or TRBV12-4 with TRBJ2-7; a possible D gene is TRBD2 (5 bases). This CDR3 spans 14 amino acids. V was clipped by 6 bases and J by 2 bases, with 14 bases between them. The CDR3 nucleotides read TGTGCCAGCAGCCCGAGGGCCGGTACCTACGAGCAGTACTTC. As protein: CASSPRAGTYEQYF.

The chain carries TRBV3-1 and TRBJ2-5, with 8 positions matching TRBD2. The CDR3 covers 15 residues. V lost 4 bases and J lost 1; bases outside the gene matches: 5. The germline CDR1 and CDR2 sequences are LGHDT and YNNKEL (reference sequence). The CDR3 loop reads CASSPRLAPQETQYF. CDR3 in DNA: TGTGCCAGCAGCCCCCGACTAGCGCCCCAAGAGACCCAGTACTTC.

This clonotype has just a few counts. The rearrangement joins TRBV20-1 to TRBJ2-3, with D uncertain. The V and J ends lost 5 bases and 4 bases respectively, with 16 bases between them. Germline CDR1 is DFQATT and CDR2 is SNEGSKA (reference sequence). The CDR3 totals 14 residues. CDR3 coding DNA: TGCAGTGCTCCCTTGGGTAGCCGCCCAGATACGCAGTATTTT. It translates to CSAPLGSRPDTQYF.

The chain links TRBV19 to TRBJ2-3, with TRBD2 identical over 8 bases. The CDR3 contains 16 residues. Losses at the gene ends were 6 bases for V and 1 base for J; bases not matched to a gene: 9. Germline-derived CDR1 and CDR2 are LNHDA and SQIVND (reference sequence). Here the CDR3 reads CASSPRGGQRTDTQYF. The CDR3, as DNA: TGTGCCAGTAGCCCACGGGGGGGACAACGCACAGATACGCAGTATTTT.

The chain couples TRBV29-1 to TRBJ1-2; D not resolved. The CDR3 runs 12 residues. The V and J ends lost 7 bases and 2 bases respectively, with 11 bases between them. Germline lookup yields CDR1 SQVTM and CDR2 ANQGSEA. CDR3 amino acids: CSAGTINYGYTF. CDR3 in DNA: TGCAGCGCGGGAACGATCAACTATGGCTACACCTTC.

CDR3 DNA sequence: TGCGCCAGCAGCTTGGGGGGAAGTACCAATCAGCCCCAGCATTTT. Residues: CASSLGGSTNQPQHF. The gene calls are TRBV5-1 and TRBJ1-5; no clear D. The CDR3 covers 15 residues. Trimming shortened V by 0 bases and J by 3 bases, and 10 bases separated the two germline ends. Germline V gives CDR1 SGHRS, CDR2 YFSETQ.

This clonotype came up a few times. The V gene is TRBV7-6, the J gene TRBJ2-1; no definite D call. Germline CDR1 reads SGHVS; CDR2 reads FNYEAQ. The CDR3 loop spans 12 amino acids. Trimming shortened V by 3 bases and J by 8 bases, and 8 bases separated the two germline ends. The CDR3 loop reads CASSFQPDEQFF. Written as DNA, the CDR3 is TGTGCCAGCAGCTTTCAACCAGATGAGCAGTTCTTC. Full variable domain (remainder filled in from reference TRBV7-6 and TRBJ2-1): GAGVSQSPRYKVTKRGQDVALRCDPISGHVSLYWYRQALGQGPEFLTYFNYEAQQDKSGLPNDRFSAERPEGSISTLTIQRTEQRDSAMYRCASSFQPDEQFFGPGTRLTVL.

J is TRBJ1-5 and V is TRBV6-1, with D unclear. The V gene's germline CDR1 is MNHNS and CDR2 SASEGT. Trimming shortened V by 7 bases and J by 2 bases, and 15 bases separated the two germline ends. The CDR3 covers 15 residues. CDR3 loop: CASKGGGLGNQPQHF. CDR3 DNA: TGTGCCAGCAAAGGCGGAGGGTTGGGCAATCAGCCCCAGCATTTT.